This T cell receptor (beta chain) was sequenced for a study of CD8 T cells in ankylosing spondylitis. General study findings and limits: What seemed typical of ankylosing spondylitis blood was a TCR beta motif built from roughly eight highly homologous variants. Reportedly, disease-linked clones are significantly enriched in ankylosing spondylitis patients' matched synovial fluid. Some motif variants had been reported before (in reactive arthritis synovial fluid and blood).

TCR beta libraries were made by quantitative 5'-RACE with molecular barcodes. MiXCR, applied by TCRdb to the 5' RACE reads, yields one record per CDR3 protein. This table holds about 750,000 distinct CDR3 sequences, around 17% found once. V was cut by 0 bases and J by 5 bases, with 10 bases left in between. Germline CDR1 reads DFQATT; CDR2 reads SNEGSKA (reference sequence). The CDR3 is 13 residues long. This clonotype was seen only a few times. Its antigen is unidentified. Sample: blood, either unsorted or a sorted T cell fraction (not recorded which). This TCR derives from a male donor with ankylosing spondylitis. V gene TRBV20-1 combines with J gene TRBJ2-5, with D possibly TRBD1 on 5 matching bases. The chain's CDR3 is CSARDLRAETQYF. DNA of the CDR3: TGCAGTGCTAGAGATCTCAGGGCGGAGACCCAGTACTTC.